The 20 T cell receptor beta chains reported below all come from one sample, sequenced in a study of regulatory T cells in long-lasting Graves disease. Time point reported: persistent/refractory GD, antithyroid drugs over 5 years with positive TRAb. RNA isolated from PBMCs was used to make the TCR library. Investigators prepared the TCR beta libraries by applying iRepertoire HTBI primers and Arm-PCR of CDR3 regions. Each CDR3 protein is one row after TCRdb ran MiXCR on the multiplex PCR reads. The repertoire includes a few hundred thousand distinct CDR3 sequences, roughly 23% of them detected once, and around a quarter sits in the top ten. The sequenced sample was peripheral blood mononuclear cells (PBMCs), obtained when the disease was refractory, from a patient treated with antithyroid drugs. The origin of the receptors is a woman aged 35 to 49 with Graves disease.

The chain uses TRBV6-5 and TRBJ1-3; TRBD1 agrees at 11 bases. The trim removed 3 bases at V and 0 bases at J, leaving 4 bases unmatched. There are 17 residues in the CDR3. Germline V CDR1 and CDR2: MNHEY, SVGAGI. The CDR3 region is CASSYGTGGFSGNTIYF. CDR3 nucleotide sequence: TGTGCCAGCAGTTATGGGACAGGGGGTTTCTCTGGAAACACCATATATTTT.

The genes are TRBV5-5 and TRBJ2-7; 10 nucleotides align to TRBD1. Germline-derived CDR1 and CDR2 are SGHKS and YYEKEE (reference sequence). This CDR3 contains 17 residues. V was clipped by 0 bases and J by 4 bases; unmatched bases: 10. The CDR3 spells CASSLVGLGQGLYEQYF. DNA of the CDR3: TGTGCCAGCAGCTTGGTGGGGCTGGGACAGGGGTTGTACGAGCAGTACTTC.

This clonotype has at least ten counts. The V and J genes are TRBV19 and TRBJ1-1; TRBD1 might be the D (5 bases). V was cut by 4 bases and J by 2 bases, with 11 bases left in between. The germline V gene encodes CDR1 LNHDA and CDR2 SQIVND (reference sequence). This CDR3 region has 14 residues. The CDR3 is CASSKGSVNTEAFF. The CDR3 DNA reads TGTGCCAGTAGTAAGGGGTCAGTCAACACTGAAGCTTTCTTT. The variable domain in full, completed from reference TRBV19 and TRBJ1-1, reads DGGITQSPKYLFRKEGQNVTLSCEQNLNHDAMYWYRQDPGQGLRLIYYSQIVNDFQKGDIAEGYSVSREKKESFPLTVTSAQKNPTAFYLCASSKGSVNTEAFFGQGTRLTVV.

The rearrangement links TRBV28 to TRBJ1-2; D perhaps matches TRBD1 (5 bases). CDR1 MDHEN and CDR2 SYDVKM come from the germline V gene. The CDR3 covers 14 residues. Trimming took off 4 bases at V and 0 bases at J, with 9 bases between the two ends. CDR3 bases: TGTGCCAGCAGTTGGGGGACCACTAACTATGGCTACACCTTC. It encodes CASSWGTTNYGYTF.

V and J are TRBV4-1 and TRBJ2-3, with 7 nucleotides matching TRBD2. Germline CDR1 and CDR2: MGHRA and YSYEKL. V trimming: 2 bases; J trimming: 0 bases; junction bases outside the gene matches: 2. The CDR3 runs to 15 residues. In nucleotides, the CDR3 is TGCGCCAGCAGCCAAAGCGGGGCTAGCACAGATACGCAGTATTTT. Its translation is CASSQSGASTDTQYF.

The chain carries TRBV28 and TRBJ1-3, with 8 nucleotides matching TRBD1. V was pared by 6 bases and J by 0 bases, with 19 bases of the junction left unmatched. Germline-derived CDR1 and CDR2 are MDHEN and SYDVKM. The CDR3 covers 20 residues. CDR3 sequence reads: CASSPPMYRDRQSSGNTIYF. Here the CDR3 DNA reads TGTGCCAGCAGCCCACCAATGTATCGGGACAGGCAGAGCTCTGGAAACACCATATATTTT. The entire variable domain, with the rest obtained from reference TRBV28 and TRBJ1-3, is as follows: DVKVTQSSRYLVKRTGEKVFLECVQDMDHENMFWYRQDPGLGLRLIYFSYDVKMKEKGDIPEGYSVSREKKERFSLILESASTNQTSMYLCASSPPMYRDRQSSGNTIYFGEGSWLTVV.

This clonotype was seen many times. The gene calls are TRBV27 and TRBJ1-1; TRBD1 aligns across 9 bases. Losses at the gene ends were 4 bases for V and 4 bases for J; bases not matched to a gene: 7. Germline CDR1 is MNHEY and CDR2 is SMNVEV (reference sequence). The CDR3 is 15 residues long. CDR3 in amino acids: CASSSVTGGRTEAFF. Here the CDR3 DNA reads TGTGCCAGCAGTTCAGTGACAGGGGGTCGCACTGAAGCTTTCTTT.

The V call is TRBV18, the J call TRBJ1-1; D is uncertain. The V end lost 3 bases, the J end lost 0 bases, and 5 bases lay between the germline ends. The germline gives CDR1 KGHSH, CDR2 LQKENI. The CDR3 contains 13 residues. This CDR3 is CASSPPVNTEAFF. CDR3 coding DNA: TGTGCCAGCTCACCCCCGGTGAACACTGAAGCTTTCTTT.

The sample holds a few counts of this clonotype. The chain uses TRBV29-1 and TRBJ2-1; 8 bases are shared with TRBD2. The CDR3 is 13 amino acids. V lost 7 bases to trimming and J lost 7 bases; unmatched junction nucleotides: 9. Germline V gene sequence: CDR1 SQVTM, CDR2 ANQGSEA. CDR3 in DNA: TGCAGCGCCCGGGGGGGGGTTTGGAATGAGCAGTTCTTC. Amino acids: CSARGGVWNEQFF.

This clonotype has more than one count but fewer than ten. V is TRBV7-6 and J is TRBJ2-2; D is undetermined. The CDR3 loop spans 13 amino acids. V was pared by 7 bases and J by 7 bases, with 13 bases between. The germline gives CDR1 SGHVS, CDR2 FNYEAQ. As DNA, the CDR3 is TGTGCCAGCATGCAGTTCTACGACGGGGAGCTGTTTTTT. As protein: CASMQFYDGELFF.

J is TRBJ1-5 and V is TRBV28; D ambiguous. The germline gives CDR1 MDHEN, CDR2 SYDVKM. This CDR3 comprises 15 residues. With 6 bases removed from V and 2 bases from J, the gap between germline ends came to 14 bases. CDR3 coding DNA: TGTGCCAGCAGCACCCCGGCAGCGGGCAATCAGCCCCAGCATTTT. It translates to CASSTPAAGNQPQHF.

In regard to this clonotype: This may stem from a read error, because a much larger clone lies one nucleotide away. The chain couples TRBV7-3 to TRBJ1-1; D unclear. CDR1 and CDR2 from the germline V gene are SGHTA and FQGTGA. CDR3 length: 13 residues. CDR3: CAGSFSRNTEAFF. The CDR3 bases are TGTGCCGGCAGCTTCTCCAGGAACACTGAAGCTTTCTTT.

J is TRBJ2-1 and V is TRBV5-1; D remains unclear. CDR3 length: 17 amino acids. Trimming took off 7 bases at V and 1 base at J, with 21 bases between the two ends. Germline assignment: CDR1 SGHRS and CDR2 YFSETQ. CDR3 protein: CASYFGPGLVSYNEQFF. CDR3 in DNA: TGCGCCAGCTATTTCGGGCCTGGGCTAGTATCCTACAATGAGCAGTTCTTC.

To note about this clonotype: Its ends do not fully match the called genes, so a read error is possible. This chain connects TRBV7-6 to TRBJ2-2; no definite D call. CDR3 size: 11 residues. From germline, CDR1 is SGHVS and CDR2 FNYEAQ. The CDR3 is CTSSPIGELFF. In nucleotides, the CDR3 is TGTACCAGCAGCCCAATAGGGGAGCTGTTTTTT.

Ten or more counts support this clonotype. V usage is TRBV27 and J usage is TRBJ2-7; D not resolved. Trimming cost V 6 bases and J 3 bases, with 15 bases left between them. The germline V gene has CDR1 MNHEY and CDR2 SMNVEV (reference sequence). CDR3 size: 14 residues. Here the CDR3 DNA reads TGTGCCAGCAGAGGCTCAGGCCAAAGCTACGAGCAGTACTTC. This gives the protein CASRGSGQSYEQYF.

At least ten counts were recorded for this clonotype. The chain combines TRBV7-9 with TRBJ2-5, with 10 positions matching TRBD2. After removal of 6 bases from V and 5 bases from J, the junction contained 9 bases not matched to a gene. Germline V gene data show CDR1 as SEHNR and CDR2 as FQNEAQ (reference sequence). The CDR3 totals 15 residues. The CDR3 DNA is TGTGCCAGCAGAAGCGGGAGGGCCACCGGGGAGACCCAGTACTTC. This sequence encodes CASRSGRATGETQYF.

This clonotype came up many times. The rearrangement joins TRBV28 to TRBJ2-7, with a possible D match to TRBD2 (5 bases). CDR1 MDHEN and CDR2 SYDVKM come from the germline V gene. The V and J ends lost 3 bases and 3 bases respectively, with 9 bases between them. The CDR3 extends over 13 amino acids. DNA for the CDR3: TGTGCCAGCAGTTTGTCCGGGGACTACGAGCAGTACTTC. Translating it yields CASSLSGDYEQYF. The variable domain in full, with the rest retrieved from reference TRBV28 and TRBJ2-7, is DVKVTQSSRYLVKRTGEKVFLECVQDMDHENMFWYRQDPGLGLRLIYFSYDVKMKEKGDIPEGYSVSREKKERFSLILESASTNQTSMYLCASSLSGDYEQYFGPGTRLTVT.

The genes are TRBV7-2 and TRBJ2-5; unclear D gene. The ends were cut back, 4 bases at V and 0 bases at J, with 12 bases in the middle. The CDR3 is made up of 15 amino acids. The germline CDR1 and CDR2 sequences are SGHTA and FQGNSA. Here the CDR3 DNA reads TGTGCCAGCAGCTCCTGGACGGAGTACCAAGAGACCCAGTACTTC. It codes for CASSSWTEYQETQYF.

This clonotype was recorded at least ten times. V and J are TRBV28 and TRBJ1-2, with D unclear. The CDR3 has 12 residues. Germline values: CDR1 MDHEN, CDR2 SYDVKM. Trimming took off 7 bases at V and 6 bases at J, with 12 bases between the two ends. The CDR3 here is CASTSSEDGYTF. The CDR3 region has the DNA TGTGCCAGCACGTCGTCGGAGGATGGCTACACCTTC.

V gene TRBV28 combines with J gene TRBJ1-4, with 7 bases that match TRBD1. The trim removed 6 bases at V and 6 bases at J, leaving 16 bases unmatched. The CDR3 totals 17 residues. Per the germline V gene, CDR1 is MDHEN and CDR2 is SYDVKM. The CDR3 here is CASSQIPGTEEYEKLFF. As DNA, the CDR3 is TGTGCCAGCAGCCAAATCCCCGGGACAGAAGAGTATGAAAAACTGTTTTTT.